This TCR beta chain was recovered during a study of cytomegalovirus exposure and HLA in healthy donors. The PCR made use of 60 Vbeta and 13 Jbeta primers. TCRdb's table, derived via immunoSEQ multiplex PCR, lists solely in-frame clones and lacks some. This table lists some 200,000 clones. The CDR3 has 14 residues. V gave up 0 bases and J gave up 6 bases, with 15 bases separating them. CDR1 and CDR2 (germline): GTSNPN, SVGIG (reference sequence). Sequencing used PBMCs. The chain is built from TRBV30 and TRBJ2-7; possibly TRBD2 for D (5 bases). The source of this sequence is a woman aged 18-29 years in good health and CMV-seropositive. The CDR3 DNA reads TGTGCCTGGAGTGTACAAGGGTCCAGCGGCGAGCAGTACTTC. Its protein product is CAWSVQGSSGEQYF.